This TCR beta chain was sequenced in a study of blood T cell repertoires in COVID-19. Across the study: The study drew acute and convalescent COVID-19 samples from the United States, Italy and Spain.

Measured with immunoSEQ multiplex PCR; TCRdb has only the in-frame clones, and not every one. The sample gives roughly 140,000 clones, 84% of which show up once; 7.2% is in the top ten. After removal of 6 bases from V and 2 bases from J, the junction contained 6 bases not matched to a gene. CDR1 is SNHLY, CDR2 FYNNEI, per germline. This CDR3 spans 14 amino acids. This clonotype was sampled from a woman between 45 and 60 years old in a cohort sampled during active or convalescent COVID-19. The sample was peripheral blood. V gene TRBV2 combines with J gene TRBJ1-1, with 7 bases lining up with TRBD1. The CDR3 loop reads CASSSGTANTEAFF. The CDR3 nucleotides are TGTGCCAGCAGCTCCGGGACAGCTAACACTGAAGCTTTCTTT.